The clone carrying this T cell receptor (beta chain) has a count of ten or more. TCR beta CDR3 regions were amplified from RNA transcripts. Primed by the HTBI set, a first-round RT-PCR was run on the TCR CDR3. TCRdb re-derived calls from the multiplex PCR reads in MiXCR, one entry per CDR3 protein. The table shows about 380,000 distinct CDR3 sequences, with approximately 13% occurring only once. V dropped 1 base and J dropped 5 bases, with 11 bases sitting between them. The germline CDR1 and CDR2 sequences are SEHNR and FQNEAQ (reference sequence). There are 14 residues in the CDR3. The record originates from a study of T cells in Graves' hyperthyroidism and ophthalmopathy.

V usage is TRBV7-9 and J usage is TRBJ1-2; D remains unclear. Material for sequencing was blood. The sequence derives from a man aged 25 to 45 with Graves' hyperthyroidism that later progressed to Graves' ophthalmopathy. The CDR3 spells CASSLGVTDYGYTF. The CDR3 DNA reads TGTGCCAGCAGCTTAGGGGTTACAGATTATGGCTACACCTTC.